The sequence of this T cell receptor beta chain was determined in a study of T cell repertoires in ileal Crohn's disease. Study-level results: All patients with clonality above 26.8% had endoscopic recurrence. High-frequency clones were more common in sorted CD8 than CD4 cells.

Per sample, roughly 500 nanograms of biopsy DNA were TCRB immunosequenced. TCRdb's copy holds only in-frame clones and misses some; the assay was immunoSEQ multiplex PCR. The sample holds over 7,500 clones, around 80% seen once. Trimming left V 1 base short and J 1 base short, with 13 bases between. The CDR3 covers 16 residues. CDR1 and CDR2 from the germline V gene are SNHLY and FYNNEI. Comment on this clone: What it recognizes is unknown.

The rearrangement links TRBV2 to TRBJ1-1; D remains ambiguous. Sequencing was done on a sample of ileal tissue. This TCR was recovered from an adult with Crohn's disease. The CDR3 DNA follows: TGTGCCAGCAGTGAAGAAACACCAACCGAGAACACTGAAGCTTTCTTT. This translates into CASSEETPTENTEAFF.